The rows below give T cell receptor beta chains drawn from one sample of a study of blood T cell repertoires in COVID-19. The repertoire was sequenced with immunoSEQ multiplex PCR; TCRdb's copy has only in-frame clones and lacks some. This table holds about 79,000 clones, roughly 89% found once. The specimen was peripheral blood. The receptors come from a man between 50 and 59 years old with active COVID-19. Each CDR3 is given with its conserved first and last residue.

TRBV24-1	TRBJ1-5	CATSDRQGSSNQPQHF
TRBV3-1/TRBV3-2	TRBJ2-6	CASSRGGSSYGANVLTF
TRBV10-3	TRBJ2-1	CAISEARLEQFF
TRBV6-1	TRBJ1-5	CASSDRGGGNSGNQPQHF
TRBV7-2	TRBJ1-2	CASSLLRGSGGYTF
TRBV9	TRBJ1-1	CASSVEQNTEAFF
TRBV1	TRBJ2-7	CTSTLGNRGHYEQYF
TRBV3-1/TRBV3-2	TRBJ2-3	CASSLRGSSSTDTQYF
TRBV5-1	TRBJ1-1	CASSLEVRSNTEAFF
TRBV4-3	TRBJ2-2	CASSRGQLNTGELFF
TRBV11-1	TRBJ1-2	CASSSPGYGYTF
TRBV4-1	TRBJ2-2	CASSSRRLAGGRNTGELFF
TRBV11-2	TRBJ2-3	CASSLVAGTSTDTQYF
TRBV18	TRBJ1-5	CASSPREVPSNQPQHF
TRBV11-2	TRBJ2-3	CASSLDIRRERGTSTDTQYF
TRBV18	TRBJ2-1	CASSLTDHNEQFF
TRBV12-5	TRBJ2-2	CASGFGQAATGELFF
TRBV10-3	TRBJ2-2	CAISAVSEELFF
TRBV28	TRBJ1-3	CASSSAGRNSGNTIYF
TRBV7-3	TRBJ2-5	CASSMGTAQETQYF
TRBV3-1/TRBV3-2	TRBJ1-5	CASSLSGYGNQPQHF
TRBV5-1	TRBJ2-5	CASSLSGRETETQYF
TRBV5-4	TRBJ2-5	CASSLIRGGAGSETQYF
TRBV27	TRBJ1-2	CASRSTGGGYTF
TRBV5-1	TRBJ1-5	CASSPTGGGSNQPQHF
TRBV19	TRBJ2-5	CASSFNRAETQYF
TRBV18	TRBJ2-7	CASSPVAYEQYF
TRBV12-2	TRBJ2-3	CASRLEPTSGRAGGVTDTQYF
TRBV6-2/TRBV6-3	TRBJ2-2	CASSYSTGIGELFF
TRBV5-1	TRBJ2-7	CASSSQLAGIHEQYF
TRBV3-1/TRBV3-2	TRBJ1-6	CASSQDKPIGVRNSPLHF
TRBV4-1	TRBJ2-5	CASSPRQVQETQYF
TRBV28	TRBJ2-7	CASSLAGVGPYEQYF
TRBV10-2	TRBJ2-7	CASSEPLAGEWYEQYF
TRBV3-1/TRBV3-2	TRBJ1-5	CASSQDRGTGNNQPQHF
TRBV28	TRBJ1-2	CASRTGGPVGYTF
TRBV7-2	TRBJ1-5	CASSLWDSSQPQHF
TRBV5-5	TRBJ2-4	CASSPGIAKNIQYF
TRBV10-3	TRBJ2-7	CAIRWGTGTEQYF
TRBV20-1	TRBJ2-7	CSAASGYEQYF
TRBV14	TRBJ1-6	CASSQAAGSSLHF
TRBV7-8	TRBJ1-5	CASSETGSGQPQHF
TRBV29-1	TRBJ2-7	CSATTGFSSYEQYF
TRBV11-2	TRBJ2-7	CASSLVAQNSYEQYF
TRBV5-1	TRBJ2-3	CASSPDSGTDTQYF
TRBV29-1	TRBJ1-1	CSVSGGASSEAFF
TRBV5-8	TRBJ2-1	CASSLFNRDRGREQFF
TRBV27	TRBJ2-1	CASSLLGVDEQFF
TRBV5-4	TRBJ2-4	CASSPQPGTAKNIQYF
TRBV7-3	TRBJ2-7	CASSSFDADSYEQYF
TRBV4-2	TRBJ2-1	CASSQVSGRVRNEQFF
TRBV7-9	TRBJ1-1	CASSRRGGLGGTEAFF
TRBV2	TRBJ1-1	CASRNRVLQNTEAFF
TRBV7-9	TRBJ1-4	CASSSTGTGDEKLFF
TRBV10-3	TRBJ1-2	CAISESPDNYGYTF
TRBV14	TRBJ2-7	CASPTRGTGSYEQYF
TRBV6-4	TRBJ2-3	CASSQGAETDTQYF
TRBV6-5	TRBJ1-5	CASRKQGLNQPQHF
TRBV28	TRBJ2-1	CASSLTQLGHNEQFF